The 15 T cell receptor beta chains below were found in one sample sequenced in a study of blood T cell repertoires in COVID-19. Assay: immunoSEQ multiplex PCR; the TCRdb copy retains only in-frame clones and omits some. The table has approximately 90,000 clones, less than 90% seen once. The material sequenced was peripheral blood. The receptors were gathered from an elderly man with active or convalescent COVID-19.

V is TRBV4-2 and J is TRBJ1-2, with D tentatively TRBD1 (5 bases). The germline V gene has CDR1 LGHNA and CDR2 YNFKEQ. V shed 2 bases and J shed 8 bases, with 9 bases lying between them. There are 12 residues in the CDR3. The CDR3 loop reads CASSQPGGGYTF. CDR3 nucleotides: TGTGCCAGCAGCCAACCCGGGGGAGGCTACACCTTC.

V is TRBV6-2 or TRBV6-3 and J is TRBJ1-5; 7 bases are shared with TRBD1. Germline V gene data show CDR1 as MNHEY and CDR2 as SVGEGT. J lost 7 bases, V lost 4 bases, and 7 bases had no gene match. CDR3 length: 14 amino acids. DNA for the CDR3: TGTGCCAGCAGTTCACAGGGGACGGGCCAGCCCCAGCATTTT. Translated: CASSSQGTGQPQHF.

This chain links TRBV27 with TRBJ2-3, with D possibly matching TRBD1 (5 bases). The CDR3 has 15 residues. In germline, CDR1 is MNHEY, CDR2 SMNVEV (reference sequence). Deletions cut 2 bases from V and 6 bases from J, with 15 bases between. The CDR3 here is CASSLQPGMVDTQYF. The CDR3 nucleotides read TGTGCCAGCAGTTTACAACCAGGGATGGTGGATACGCAGTATTTT.

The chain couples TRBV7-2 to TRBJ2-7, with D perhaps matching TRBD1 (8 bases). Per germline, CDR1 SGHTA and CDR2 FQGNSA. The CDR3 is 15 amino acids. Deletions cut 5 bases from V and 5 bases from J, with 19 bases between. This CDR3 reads CASSPGGGSFNEQYF. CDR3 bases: TGTGCCAGCAGCCCAGGGGGCGGGAGTTTTAACGAGCAGTACTTC.

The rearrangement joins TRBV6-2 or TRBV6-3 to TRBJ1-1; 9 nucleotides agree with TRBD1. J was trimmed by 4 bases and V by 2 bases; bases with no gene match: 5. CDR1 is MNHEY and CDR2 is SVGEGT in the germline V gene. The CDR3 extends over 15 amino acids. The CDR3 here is CASSYMTGGGTEAFF. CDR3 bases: TGTGCCAGCAGTTACATGACAGGGGGTGGCACTGAAGCTTTCTTT.

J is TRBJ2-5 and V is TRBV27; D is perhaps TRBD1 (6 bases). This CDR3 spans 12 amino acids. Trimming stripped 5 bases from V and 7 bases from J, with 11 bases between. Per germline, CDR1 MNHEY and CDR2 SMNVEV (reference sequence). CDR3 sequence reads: CASSQDRATQYF. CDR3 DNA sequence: TGTGCCAGCAGTCAGGACAGAGCGACCCAGTACTTC.

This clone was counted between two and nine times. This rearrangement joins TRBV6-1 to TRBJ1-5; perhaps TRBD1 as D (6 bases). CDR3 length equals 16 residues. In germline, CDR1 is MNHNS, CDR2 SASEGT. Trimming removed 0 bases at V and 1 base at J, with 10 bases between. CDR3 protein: CASSEAPGASNQPQHF. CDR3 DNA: TGTGCCAGCAGTGAAGCCCCAGGGGCAAGCAATCAGCCCCAGCATTTT.

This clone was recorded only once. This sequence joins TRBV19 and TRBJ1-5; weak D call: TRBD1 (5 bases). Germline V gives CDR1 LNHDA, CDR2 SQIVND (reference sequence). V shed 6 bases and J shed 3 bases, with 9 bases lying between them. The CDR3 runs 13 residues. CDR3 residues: CASSQGTNQPQHF. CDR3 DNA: TGTGCCAGTAGCCAGGGCACCAATCAGCCCCAGCATTTT.

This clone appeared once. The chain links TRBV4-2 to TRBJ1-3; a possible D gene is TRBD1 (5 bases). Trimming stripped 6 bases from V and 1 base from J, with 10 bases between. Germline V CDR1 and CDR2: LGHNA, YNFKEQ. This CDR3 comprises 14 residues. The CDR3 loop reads CASRADRSGNTIYF. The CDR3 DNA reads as TGTGCCAGCAGAGCTGACAGATCTGGAAACACCATATATTTT.

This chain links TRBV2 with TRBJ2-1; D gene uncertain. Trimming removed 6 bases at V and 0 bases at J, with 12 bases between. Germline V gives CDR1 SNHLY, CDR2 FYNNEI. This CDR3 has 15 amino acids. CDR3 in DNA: TGTGCCAGCAGCCGAACTCGAGACTCCTACAATGAGCAGTTCTTC. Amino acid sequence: CASSRTRDSYNEQFF.

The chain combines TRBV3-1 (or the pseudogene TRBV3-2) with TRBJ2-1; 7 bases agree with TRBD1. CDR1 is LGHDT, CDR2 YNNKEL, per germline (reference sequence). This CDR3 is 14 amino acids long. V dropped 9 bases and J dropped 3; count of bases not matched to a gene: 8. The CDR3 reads CASNTGAFYNEQFF. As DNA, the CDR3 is TGTGCCAGTAACACAGGGGCCTTCTACAATGAGCAGTTCTTC.

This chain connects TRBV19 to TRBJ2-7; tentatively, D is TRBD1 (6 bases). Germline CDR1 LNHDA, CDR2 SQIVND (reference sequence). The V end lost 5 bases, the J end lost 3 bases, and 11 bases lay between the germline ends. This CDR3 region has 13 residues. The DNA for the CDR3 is TGTGCCAGTAGTCCAGGGACAATCTACGAGCAGTACTTC. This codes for CASSPGTIYEQYF. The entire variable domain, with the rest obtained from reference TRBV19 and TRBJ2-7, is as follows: DGGITQSPKYLFRKEGQNVTLSCEQNLNHDAMYWYRQDPGQGLRLIYYSQIVNDFQKGDIAEGYSVSREKKESFPLTVTSAQKNPTAFYLCASSPGTIYEQYFGPGTRLTVT.

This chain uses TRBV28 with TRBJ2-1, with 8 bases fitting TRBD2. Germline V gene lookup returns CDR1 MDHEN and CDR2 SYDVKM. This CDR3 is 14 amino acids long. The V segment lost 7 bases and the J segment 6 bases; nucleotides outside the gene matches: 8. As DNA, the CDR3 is TGTGCCAGCATACCCTCGGGAGGGGGCAATGAGCAGTTCTTC. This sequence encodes CASIPSGGGNEQFF.

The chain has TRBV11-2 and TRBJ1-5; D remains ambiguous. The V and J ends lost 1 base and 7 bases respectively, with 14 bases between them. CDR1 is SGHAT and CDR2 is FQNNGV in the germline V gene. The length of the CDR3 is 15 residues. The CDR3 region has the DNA TGTGCCAGCAGCTTAGTTGGGGTGGCGGGGCAGCCCCAGCATTTT. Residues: CASSLVGVAGQPQHF.

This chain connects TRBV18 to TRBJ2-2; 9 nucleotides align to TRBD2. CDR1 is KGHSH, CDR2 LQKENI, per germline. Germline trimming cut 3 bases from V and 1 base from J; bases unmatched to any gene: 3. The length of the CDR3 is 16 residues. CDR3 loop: CASSPQAGGNTGELFF. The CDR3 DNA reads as TGTGCCAGCTCACCTCAAGCGGGAGGGAACACCGGGGAGCTGTTTTTT.